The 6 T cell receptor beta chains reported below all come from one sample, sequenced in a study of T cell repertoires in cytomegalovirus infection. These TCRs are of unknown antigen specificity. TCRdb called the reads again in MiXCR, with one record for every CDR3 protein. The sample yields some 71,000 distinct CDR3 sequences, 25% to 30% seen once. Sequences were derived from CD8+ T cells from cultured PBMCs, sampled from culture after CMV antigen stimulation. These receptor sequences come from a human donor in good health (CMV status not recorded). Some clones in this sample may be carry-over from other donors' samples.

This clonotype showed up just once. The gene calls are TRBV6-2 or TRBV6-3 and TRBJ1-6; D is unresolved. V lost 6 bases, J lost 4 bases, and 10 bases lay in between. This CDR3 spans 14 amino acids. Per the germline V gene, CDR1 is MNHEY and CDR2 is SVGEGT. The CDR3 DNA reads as TGTGCCAGCAGCCCCGTGACTTATAATTCACCCCTCCACTTT. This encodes CASSPVTYNSPLHF.

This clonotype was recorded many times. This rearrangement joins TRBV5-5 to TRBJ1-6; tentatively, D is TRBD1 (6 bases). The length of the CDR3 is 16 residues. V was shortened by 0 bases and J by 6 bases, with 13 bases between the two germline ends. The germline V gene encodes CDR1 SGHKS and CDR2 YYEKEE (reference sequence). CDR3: CASSLATGRGNSPLHF. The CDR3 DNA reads TGTGCCAGCAGCTTGGCCACAGGGAGAGGTAATTCACCCCTCCACTTT.

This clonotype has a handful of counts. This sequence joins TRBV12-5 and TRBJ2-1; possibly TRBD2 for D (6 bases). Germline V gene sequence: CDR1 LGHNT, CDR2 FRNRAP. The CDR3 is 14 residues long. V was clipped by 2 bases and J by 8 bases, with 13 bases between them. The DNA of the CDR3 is TGTGCTAGTGGTTTGACGGGGGTTATATATGAGCAGTTCTTC. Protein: CASGLTGVIYEQFF.

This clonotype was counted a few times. The CDR3 sequence is CASRAGGSSYEQYF. The CDR3 DNA is TGTGCCAGCAGGGCCGGGGGGAGCTCCTACGAGCAGTACTTC. The V call is TRBV2, the J call TRBJ2-7; 7 bases align to TRBD2. CDR3 length: 14 residues. V shed 6 bases and J 0 bases; nucleotides not matched to a gene: 5. The V gene's germline CDR1 is SNHLY and CDR2 FYNNEI. The full variable domain, its missing parts supplied by reference TRBV2 and TRBJ2-7, is EPEVTQTPSHQVTQMGQEVILRCVPISNHLYFYWYRQILGQKVEFLVSFYNNEISEKSEIFDDQFSVERPDGSNFTLKIRSTKLEDSAMYFCASRAGGSSYEQYFGPGTRLTVT.

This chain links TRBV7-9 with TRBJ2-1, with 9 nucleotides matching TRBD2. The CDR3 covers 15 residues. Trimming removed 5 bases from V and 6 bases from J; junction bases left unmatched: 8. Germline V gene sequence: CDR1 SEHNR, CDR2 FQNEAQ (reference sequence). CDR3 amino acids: CASSPRGSGSNEQFF. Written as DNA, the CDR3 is TGTGCCAGCAGCCCCCGTGGTAGCGGGAGCAATGAGCAGTTCTTC.

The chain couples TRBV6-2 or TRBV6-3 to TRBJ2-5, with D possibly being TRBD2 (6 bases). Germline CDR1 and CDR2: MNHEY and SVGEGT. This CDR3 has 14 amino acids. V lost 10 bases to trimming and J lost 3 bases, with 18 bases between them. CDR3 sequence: CATRGVAAKETQYF. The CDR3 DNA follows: TGTGCCACCAGAGGGGTAGCGGCGAAAGAGACCCAGTACTTC.